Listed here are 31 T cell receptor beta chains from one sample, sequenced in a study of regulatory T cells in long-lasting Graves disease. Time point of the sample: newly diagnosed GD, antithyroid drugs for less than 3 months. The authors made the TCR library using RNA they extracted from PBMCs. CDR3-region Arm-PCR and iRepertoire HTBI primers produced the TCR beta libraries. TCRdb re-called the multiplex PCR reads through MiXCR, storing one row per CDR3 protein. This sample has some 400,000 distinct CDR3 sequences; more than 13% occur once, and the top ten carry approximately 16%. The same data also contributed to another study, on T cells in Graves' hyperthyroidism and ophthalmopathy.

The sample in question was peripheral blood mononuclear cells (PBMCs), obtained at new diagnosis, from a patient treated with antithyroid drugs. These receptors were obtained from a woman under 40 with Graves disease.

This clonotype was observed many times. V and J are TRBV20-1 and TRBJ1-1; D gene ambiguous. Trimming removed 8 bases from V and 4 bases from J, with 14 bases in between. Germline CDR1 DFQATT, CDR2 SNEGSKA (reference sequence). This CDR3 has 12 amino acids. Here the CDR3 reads CSPDRQVTEAFF. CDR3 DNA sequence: TGCAGTCCGGACCGCCAAGTCACTGAAGCTTTCTTT.

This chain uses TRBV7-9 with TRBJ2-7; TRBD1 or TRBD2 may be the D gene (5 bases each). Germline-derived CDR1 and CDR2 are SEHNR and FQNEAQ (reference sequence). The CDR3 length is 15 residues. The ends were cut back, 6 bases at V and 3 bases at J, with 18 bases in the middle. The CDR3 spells CASSSQGVQFYEQYF. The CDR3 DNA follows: TGTGCCAGCAGTTCGCAGGGAGTCCAGTTCTACGAGCAGTACTTC.

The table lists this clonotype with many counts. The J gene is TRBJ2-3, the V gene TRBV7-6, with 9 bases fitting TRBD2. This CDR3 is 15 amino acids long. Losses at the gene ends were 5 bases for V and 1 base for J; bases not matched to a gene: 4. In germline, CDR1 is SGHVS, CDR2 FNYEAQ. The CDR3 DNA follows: TGTGCCAGCAGCGGGAGGACTAGCGGCACAGATACGCAGTATTTT. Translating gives CASSGRTSGTDTQYF. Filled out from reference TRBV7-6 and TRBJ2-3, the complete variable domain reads GAGVSQSPRYKVTKRGQDVALRCDPISGHVSLYWYRQALGQGPEFLTYFNYEAQQDKSGLPNDRFSAERPEGSISTLTIQRTEQRDSAMYRCASSGRTSGTDTQYFGPGTRLTVL.

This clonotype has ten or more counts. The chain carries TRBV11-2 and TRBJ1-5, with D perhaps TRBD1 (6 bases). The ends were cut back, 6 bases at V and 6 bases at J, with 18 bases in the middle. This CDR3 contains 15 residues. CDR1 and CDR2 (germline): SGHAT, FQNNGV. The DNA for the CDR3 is TGTGCCAGCAGACGGAGGGGGGAGGGGCGTCAGCCCCAGCATTTT. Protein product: CASRRRGEGRQPQHF.

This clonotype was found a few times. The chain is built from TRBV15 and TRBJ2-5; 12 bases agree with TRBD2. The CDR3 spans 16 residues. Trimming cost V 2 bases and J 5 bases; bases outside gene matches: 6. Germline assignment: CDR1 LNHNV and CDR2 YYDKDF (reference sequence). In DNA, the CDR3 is TGTGCCACCAGCAGACTAGCGGGAGGGAACGGGGAGACCCAGTACTTC. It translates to CATSRLAGGNGETQYF. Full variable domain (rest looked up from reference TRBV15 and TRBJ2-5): DAMVIQNPRYQVTQFGKPVTLSCSQTLNHNVMYWYQQKSSQAPKLLFHYYDKDFNNEADTPDNFQSRRPNTSFCFLDIRSPGLGDTAMYLCATSRLAGGNGETQYFGPGTRLLVL.

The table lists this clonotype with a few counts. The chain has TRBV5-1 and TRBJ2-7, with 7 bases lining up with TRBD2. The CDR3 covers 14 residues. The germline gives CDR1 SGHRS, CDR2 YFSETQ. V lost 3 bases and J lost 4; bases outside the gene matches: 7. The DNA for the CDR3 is TGCGCCAGCAGCTCCGGCGGGAGCTATTACGAGCAGTACTTC. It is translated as CASSSGGSYYEQYF.

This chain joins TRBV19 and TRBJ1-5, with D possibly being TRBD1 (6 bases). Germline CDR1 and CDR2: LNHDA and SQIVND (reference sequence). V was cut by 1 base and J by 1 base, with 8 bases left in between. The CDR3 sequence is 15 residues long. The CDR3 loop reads CASSIAQGSNQPQHF. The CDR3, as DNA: TGTGCCAGTAGTATAGCTCAGGGGAGCAATCAGCCCCAGCATTTT.

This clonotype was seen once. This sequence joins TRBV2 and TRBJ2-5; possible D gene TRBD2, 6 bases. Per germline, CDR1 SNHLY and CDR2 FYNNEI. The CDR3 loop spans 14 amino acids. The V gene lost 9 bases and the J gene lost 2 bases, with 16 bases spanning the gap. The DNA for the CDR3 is TGTGCCAGTCAAAGGCGGGATACACAAGAGACCCAGTACTTC. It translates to CASQRRDTQETQYF.

This CDR3 is CASNDRGGNEKLFF. DNA for the CDR3: TGTGCCAGCAATGACAGGGGCGGTAATGAAAAACTGTTTTTT. The genes are TRBV19 and TRBJ1-4, with 8 nucleotides matching TRBD1. The CDR3 contains 14 residues. J lost 4 bases, V lost 9 bases, and 7 bases had no gene match. Germline V gives CDR1 LNHDA, CDR2 SQIVND (reference sequence).

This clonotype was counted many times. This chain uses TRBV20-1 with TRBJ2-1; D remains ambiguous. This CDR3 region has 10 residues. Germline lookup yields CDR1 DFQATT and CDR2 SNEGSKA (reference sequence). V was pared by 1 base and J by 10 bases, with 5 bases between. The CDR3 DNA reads TGCAGTGCTAGAGGACAAGAGCAGTTCTTC. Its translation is CSARGQEQFF.

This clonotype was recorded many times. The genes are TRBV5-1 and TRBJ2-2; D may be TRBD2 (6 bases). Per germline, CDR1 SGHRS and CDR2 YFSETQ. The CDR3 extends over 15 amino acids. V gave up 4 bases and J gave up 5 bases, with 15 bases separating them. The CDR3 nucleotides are TGCGCCAGCAGCGTCTCGGGAGTTAGGACCGGGGAGCTGTTTTTT. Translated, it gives CASSVSGVRTGELFF.

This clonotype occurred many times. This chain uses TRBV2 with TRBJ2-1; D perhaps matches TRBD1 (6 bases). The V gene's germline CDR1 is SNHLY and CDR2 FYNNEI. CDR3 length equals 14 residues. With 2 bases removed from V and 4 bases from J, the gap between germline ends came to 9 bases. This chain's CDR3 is CASSERDTYNEQFF. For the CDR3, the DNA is TGTGCCAGCAGTGAAAGGGACACATACAATGAGCAGTTCTTC.

CDR3 DNA: TGTGCCAGCAGCCAACTCGGGGGGGCCTACAATGAGCAGTTCTTC. It encodes CASSQLGGAYNEQFF. The chain employs TRBV7-2 and TRBJ2-1, with TRBD2 identical over 8 bases. This CDR3 spans 15 amino acids. The V gene's germline CDR1 is SGHTA and CDR2 FQGNSA. Losses at the gene ends were 5 bases for V and 2 bases for J; bases not matched to a gene: 5.

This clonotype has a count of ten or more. This chain's CDR3 is CAWRLARDTQYF. As DNA, the CDR3 is TGTGCCTGGCGTTTAGCGAGAGATACGCAGTATTTT. The chain combines TRBV30 with TRBJ2-3; D possibly corresponds to TRBD2 (5 bases). The germline V gene has CDR1 GTSNPN and CDR2 SVGIG (reference sequence). The CDR3 totals 12 residues. Trimming stripped 5 bases from V and 5 bases from J, with 11 bases between.

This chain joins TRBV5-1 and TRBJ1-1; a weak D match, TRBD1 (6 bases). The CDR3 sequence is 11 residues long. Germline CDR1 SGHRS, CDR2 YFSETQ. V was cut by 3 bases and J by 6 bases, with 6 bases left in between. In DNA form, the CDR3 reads TGCGCCAGCAGCTCAGGGGCTGAAGCTTTCTTT. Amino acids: CASSSGAEAFF. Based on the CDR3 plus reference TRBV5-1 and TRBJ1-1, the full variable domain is KAGVTQTPRYLIKTRGQQVTLSCSPISGHRSVSWYQQTPGQGLQFLFEYFSETQRNKGNFPGRFSGRQFSNSRSEMNVSTLELGDSALYLCASSSGAEAFFGQGTRLTVV.

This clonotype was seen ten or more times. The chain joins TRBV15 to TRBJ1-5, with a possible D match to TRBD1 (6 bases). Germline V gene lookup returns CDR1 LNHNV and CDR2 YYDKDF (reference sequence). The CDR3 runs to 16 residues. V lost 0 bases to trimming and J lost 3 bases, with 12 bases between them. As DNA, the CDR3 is TGTGCCACCAGCAGAGAAGGGGGGGTACCCAATCAGCCCCAGCATTTT. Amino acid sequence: CATSREGGVPNQPQHF.

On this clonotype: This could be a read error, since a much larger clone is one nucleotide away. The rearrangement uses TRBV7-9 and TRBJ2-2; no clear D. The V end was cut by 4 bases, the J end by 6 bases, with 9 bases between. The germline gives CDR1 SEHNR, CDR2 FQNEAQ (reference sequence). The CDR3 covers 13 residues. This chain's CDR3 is CASSSRRSGELFF. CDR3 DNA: TGTGCCAGCAGCTCAAGAAGGTCCGGGGAGCTGTTTTTT. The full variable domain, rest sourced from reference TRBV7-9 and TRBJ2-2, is DTGVSQNPRHKITKRGQNVTFRCDPISEHNRLYWYRQTLGQGPEFLTYFQNEAQLEKSRLLSDRFSAERPKGSFSTLEIQRTEQGDSAMYLCASSSRRSGELFFGEGSRLTVL.

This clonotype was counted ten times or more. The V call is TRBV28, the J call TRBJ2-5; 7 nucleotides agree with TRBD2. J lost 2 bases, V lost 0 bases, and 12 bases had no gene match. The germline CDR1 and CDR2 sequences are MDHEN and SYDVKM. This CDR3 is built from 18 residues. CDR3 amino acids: CASSLWSRLAREQETQYF. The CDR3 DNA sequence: TGTGCCAGCAGTTTATGGTCACGACTAGCAAGAGAGCAAGAGACCCAGTACTTC. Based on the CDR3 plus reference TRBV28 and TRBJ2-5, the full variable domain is DVKVTQSSRYLVKRTGEKVFLECVQDMDHENMFWYRQDPGLGLRLIYFSYDVKMKEKGDIPEGYSVSREKKERFSLILESASTNQTSMYLCASSLWSRLAREQETQYFGPGTRLLVL.

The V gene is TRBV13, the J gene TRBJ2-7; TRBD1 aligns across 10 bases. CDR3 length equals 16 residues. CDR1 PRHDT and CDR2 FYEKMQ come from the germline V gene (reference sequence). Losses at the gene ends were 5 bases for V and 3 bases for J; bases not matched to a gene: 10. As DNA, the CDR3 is TGTGCCAGCAGCGGCGGACAGGGGGTTCAAATCTACGAGCAGTACTTC. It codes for CASSGGQGVQIYEQYF.

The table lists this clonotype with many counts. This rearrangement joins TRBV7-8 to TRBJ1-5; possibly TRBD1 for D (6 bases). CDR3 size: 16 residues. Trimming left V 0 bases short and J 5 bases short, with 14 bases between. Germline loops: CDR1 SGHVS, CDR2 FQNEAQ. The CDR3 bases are TGTGCCAGCAGCTTAGCGGACAGACGTGCGGATCAGCCCCAGCATTTT. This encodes CASSLADRRADQPQHF.

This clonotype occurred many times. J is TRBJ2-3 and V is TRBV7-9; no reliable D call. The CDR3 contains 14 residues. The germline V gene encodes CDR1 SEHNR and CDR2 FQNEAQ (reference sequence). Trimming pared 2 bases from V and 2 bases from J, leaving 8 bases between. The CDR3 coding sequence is TGTGCCAGCAGCTTATTTGAGGTCACAGATACGCAGTATTTT. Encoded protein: CASSLFEVTDTQYF.

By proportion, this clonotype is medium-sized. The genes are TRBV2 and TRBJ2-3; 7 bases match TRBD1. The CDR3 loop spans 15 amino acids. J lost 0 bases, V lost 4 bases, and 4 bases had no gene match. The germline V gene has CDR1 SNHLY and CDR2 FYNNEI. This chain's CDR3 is CASSVGTASTDTQYF. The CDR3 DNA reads TGTGCCAGCAGTGTTGGGACAGCTAGCACAGATACGCAGTATTTT.

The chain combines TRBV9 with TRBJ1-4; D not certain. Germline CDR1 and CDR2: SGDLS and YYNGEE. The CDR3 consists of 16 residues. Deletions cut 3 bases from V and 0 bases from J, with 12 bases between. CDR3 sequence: CASSALEAATNEKLFF. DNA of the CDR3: TGTGCCAGCAGCGCCCTTGAGGCAGCAACTAATGAAAAACTGTTTTTT.

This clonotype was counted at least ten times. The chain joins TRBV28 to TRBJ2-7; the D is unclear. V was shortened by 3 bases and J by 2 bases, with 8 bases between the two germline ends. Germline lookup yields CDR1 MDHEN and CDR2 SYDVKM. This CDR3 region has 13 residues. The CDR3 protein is CASSLLTTYEQYF. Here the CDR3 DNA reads TGTGCCAGCAGTTTGCTTACAACCTACGAGCAGTACTTC. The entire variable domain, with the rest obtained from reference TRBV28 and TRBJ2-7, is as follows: DVKVTQSSRYLVKRTGEKVFLECVQDMDHENMFWYRQDPGLGLRLIYFSYDVKMKEKGDIPEGYSVSREKKERFSLILESASTNQTSMYLCASSLLTTYEQYFGPGTRLTVT.

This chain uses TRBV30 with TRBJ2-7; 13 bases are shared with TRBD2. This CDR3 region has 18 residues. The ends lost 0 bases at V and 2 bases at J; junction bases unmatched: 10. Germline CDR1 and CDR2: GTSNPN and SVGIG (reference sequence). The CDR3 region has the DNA TGTGCCTGGAGTGTAGTCTGGACTAGCGGGAGTCGGCCCTACGAGCAGTACTTC. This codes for CAWSVVWTSGSRPYEQYF.

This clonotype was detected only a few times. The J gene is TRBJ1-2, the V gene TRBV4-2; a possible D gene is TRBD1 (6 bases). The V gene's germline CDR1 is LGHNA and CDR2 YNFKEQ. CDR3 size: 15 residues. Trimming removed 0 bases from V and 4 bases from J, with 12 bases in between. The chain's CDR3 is CASSQDRTDFYGYTF. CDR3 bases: TGTGCCAGCAGCCAAGATAGGACAGATTTCTATGGCTACACCTTC.

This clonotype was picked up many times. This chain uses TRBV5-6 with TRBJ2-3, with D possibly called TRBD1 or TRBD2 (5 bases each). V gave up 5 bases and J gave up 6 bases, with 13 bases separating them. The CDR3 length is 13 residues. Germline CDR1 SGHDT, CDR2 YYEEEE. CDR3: CASRAGTRDTQYF. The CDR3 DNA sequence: TGTGCCAGCAGGGCCGGGACGAGGGATACGCAGTATTTT.

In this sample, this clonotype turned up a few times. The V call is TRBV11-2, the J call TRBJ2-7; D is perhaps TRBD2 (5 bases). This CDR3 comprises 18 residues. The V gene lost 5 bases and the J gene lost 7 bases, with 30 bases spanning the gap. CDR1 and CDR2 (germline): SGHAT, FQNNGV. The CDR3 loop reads CASSQDLGRLGPTREQYF. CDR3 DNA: TGTGCCAGCAGCCAAGATCTTGGCCGGCTAGGACCCACTAGGGAGCAGTACTTC. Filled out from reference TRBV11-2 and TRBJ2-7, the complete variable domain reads EAGVAQSPRYKIIEKRQSVAFWCNPISGHATLYWYQQILGQGPKLLIQFQNNGVVDDSQLPKDRFSAERLKGVDSTLKIQPAKLEDSAVYLCASSQDLGRLGPTREQYFGPGTRLTVT.

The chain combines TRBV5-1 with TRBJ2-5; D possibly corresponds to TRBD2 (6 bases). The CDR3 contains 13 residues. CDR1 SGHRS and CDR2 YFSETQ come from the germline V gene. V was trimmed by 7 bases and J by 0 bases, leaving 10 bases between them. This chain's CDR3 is CASARDYQETQYF. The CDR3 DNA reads TGCGCCAGCGCGCGGGACTACCAAGAGACCCAGTACTTC.

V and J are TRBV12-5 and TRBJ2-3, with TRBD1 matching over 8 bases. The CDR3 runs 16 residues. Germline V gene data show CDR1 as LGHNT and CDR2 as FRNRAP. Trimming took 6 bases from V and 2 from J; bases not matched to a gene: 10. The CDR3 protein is CASGAGGRGYTDTQYF. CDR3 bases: TGTGCTAGTGGGGCAGGGGGCCGCGGGTACACAGATACGCAGTATTTT.

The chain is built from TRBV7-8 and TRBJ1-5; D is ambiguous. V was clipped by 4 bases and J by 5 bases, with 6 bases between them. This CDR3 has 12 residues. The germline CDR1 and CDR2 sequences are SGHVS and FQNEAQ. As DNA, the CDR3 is TGTGCCAGCAGCTGGGAATATCAGCCCCAGCATTTT. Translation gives CASSWEYQPQHF.